This T cell receptor beta chain was observed in a study of vaccination and CD4 T cells after COVID-19. On this clonotype itself: What it binds is unknown.

Study findings and constraints: Rising from about 20 to 38, the median of SARS-CoV-2-reactive clonotypes did not change significantly.

V shed 1 base and J shed 8 bases, with 5 bases lying between them. The CDR3 extends over 10 amino acids. Germline V CDR1 and CDR2: SQVTM, ANQGSEA. The sample's treatment: approximately nine-day PBMC culture with coronavirus spike peptide pools or control peptides (ViraFEST assay). The study sequenced cultured CD4+ T cell DNA using the Oncomine TCR Beta short-read assay. TCRdb re-analysed the PCR reads in MiXCR, keeping a single row per CDR3 protein. Counted here are roughly 12,000 distinct CDR3 sequences, 45% to 70% occurring once; the ten biggest clones make up approximately 16%. This rearrangement joins TRBV29-1 to TRBJ1-2; D possibly corresponds to TRBD1 (5 bases). The sample consisted of CD4+ T cells from blood, cultured in vitro. The receptor was isolated from a human donor who had recovered from COVID-19. The CDR3 DNA reads as TGCAGCGTTGAAGGGGACGGCTACACCTTC. This translates into CSVEGDGYTF.